These 26 T cell receptor beta chains share one sample of origin, sequenced in a study of vaccination effects on CD4 cells after COVID-19. Antigens of these TCRs are unknown. A 10-day culture period preceded the isolation of CD4+ T cells. The person was diagnosed with PCR-confirmed SARS-CoV-2 infection between March and December 2020. All study participants received two doses of BNT162b2 or mRNA-1273 vaccine. Clones were sequenced by immunoSEQ multiplex PCR, and TCRdb holds only the in-frame ones, with some missing. Among tens of thousands of clones listed, roughly four fifths were seen once. The sequences come from CD4+ T cells from PBMCs cultured without peptide, collected after COVID-19 vaccination. Receptor source: a human donor who had a prior SARS-CoV-2 infection.

This clone was seen more than once but under ten times. The genes are TRBV6-2 or TRBV6-3 and TRBJ2-3, with D uncertain. In germline, CDR1 is MNHEY, CDR2 SVGEGT. The CDR3 spans 16 residues. V lost 2 bases, J lost 2 bases, and 14 bases lay in between. The CDR3 bases are TGTGCCAGCAGTTACGGCCCCACAGAGAACACAGATACGCAGTATTTT. Protein sequence: CASSYGPTENTDTQYF.

The chain recombines TRBV5-1 with TRBJ2-1, with 12 nucleotides matching TRBD2. Germline CDR1 and CDR2: SGHRS and YFSETQ. The CDR3 contains 15 residues. The V and J ends lost 2 bases and 7 bases, in that order; junction bases with no gene match: 4. CDR3 bases: TGCGCCAGCAGCTTCTCTAGCGGGGGGGAAAATGAGCAGTTCTTC. Its translation is CASSFSSGGENEQFF.

J is TRBJ2-1 and V is TRBV11-3; 12 bases agree with TRBD2. V trimming: 2 bases; J trimming: 8 bases; junction bases outside the gene matches: 4. Germline values: CDR1 SGHNT, CDR2 YENEEA. CDR3 size: 15 residues. The CDR3 here is CASSLSRLAGDEQFF. CDR3 nucleotides: TGTGCCAGCAGCTTATCCCGACTAGCGGGAGATGAGCAGTTCTTC.

The chain uses TRBV7-2 and TRBJ1-5; D uncertain. CDR1 is SGHTA and CDR2 is FQGNSA in the germline V gene. V was shortened by 1 base and J by 1 base, with 8 bases between the two germline ends. The CDR3 contains 15 residues. CDR3: CASSLVRESNQPQHF. In DNA, the CDR3 is TGTGCCAGCAGCTTAGTCCGGGAGAGCAATCAGCCCCAGCATTTT.

V and J are TRBV25-1 and TRBJ2-1, with TRBD2 identical over 9 bases. With 1 base clipped from V and 0 bases from J, the junction kept 4 bases outside the gene matches. The CDR3 runs to 17 residues. CDR1 MGHDK and CDR2 SYGVNS come from the germline V gene. CDR3 region: CASSEWGSGSSYNEQFF. The CDR3 bases are TGTGCCAGCAGTGAATGGGGTAGCGGGAGCTCCTACAATGAGCAGTTCTTC.

This sequence joins TRBV11-3 and TRBJ1-1, with D possibly matching TRBD1 (6 bases). The germline CDR1 and CDR2 sequences are SGHNT and YENEEA. Trimming stripped 0 bases from V and 4 bases from J, with 12 bases between. The CDR3 is 15 residues long. CDR3 region: CASSLDGGLGTEAFF. For the CDR3, the DNA is TGTGCCAGCAGCTTAGACGGGGGGCTGGGCACTGAAGCTTTCTTT.

The chain has TRBV29-1 and TRBJ2-3; 7 nucleotides match TRBD1. The germline V gene has CDR1 SQVTM and CDR2 ANQGSEA. The CDR3 runs to 13 residues. The V segment lost 3 bases and the J segment 1 base; nucleotides outside the gene matches: 1. The CDR3 sequence is CSVDTGGTDTQYF. CDR3 nucleotides: TGCAGCGTTGATACAGGGGGCACAGATACGCAGTATTTT.

This clone was seen a single time. The rearrangement uses TRBV2 and TRBJ2-5; no clear D. The V gene's germline CDR1 is SNHLY and CDR2 FYNNEI. The CDR3 totals 13 residues. V lost 4 bases, J lost 5 bases, and 11 bases lay in between. Here the CDR3 reads CASSGVFEETQYF. The DNA of the CDR3 is TGTGCCAGCAGTGGGGTTTTCGAGGAGACCCAGTACTTC.

This chain connects TRBV20-1 to TRBJ2-7; 10 bases are a match to TRBD1. The CDR3 runs to 15 residues. CDR1 and CDR2 (germline): DFQATT, SNEGSKA (reference sequence). Trimming took 3 bases from V and 6 from J; bases not matched to a gene: 11. The CDR3 loop is CSASPTGQGPLEQYF. CDR3 bases: TGCAGTGCTAGTCCCACGGGACAGGGGCCTCTCGAGCAGTACTTC.

J is TRBJ1-2 and V is TRBV18, with 7 bases that match TRBD1. V was clipped by 4 bases and J by 6 bases; unmatched bases: 8. CDR3 length: 14 amino acids. Germline V gene lookup returns CDR1 KGHSH and CDR2 LQKENI. The CDR3 nucleotides are TGTGCCAGCTCACTGGGAACAGGGGAGAATGGCTACACCTTC. As protein: CASSLGTGENGYTF.

The chain joins TRBV6-1 to TRBJ1-5, with D hard to call. V shed 1 base and J shed 3 bases, with 10 bases lying between them. Per germline, CDR1 MNHNS and CDR2 SASEGT. CDR3 length equals 15 residues. The CDR3: CASSEGEGHNQPQHF. CDR3 in DNA: TGTGCCAGCAGTGAAGGGGAGGGCCACAATCAGCCCCAGCATTTT.

The CDR3 here is CASGLRGGPEAFF. In nucleotides, the CDR3 is TGTGCCAGCGGATTGAGAGGGGGTCCTGAAGCTTTCTTT. This chain connects TRBV2 to TRBJ1-1; possibly TRBD1 for D (6 bases). This CDR3 region has 13 residues. The V gene's germline CDR1 is SNHLY and CDR2 FYNNEI. V lost 8 bases to trimming and J lost 6 bases, with 16 bases between them.

The genes are TRBV10-3 and TRBJ2-7; no clear D. The CDR3 extends over 12 amino acids. CDR1 and CDR2 from the germline V gene are ENHRY and SYGVKD. The V end lost 0 bases, the J end lost 4 bases, and 4 bases lay between the germline ends. CDR3 loop: CAISESRYEQYF. The CDR3 coding sequence is TGTGCCATCAGTGAGTCCCGATACGAGCAGTACTTC.

This clone was detected a few times. The chain joins TRBV19 to TRBJ1-2; D may be TRBD1 (5 bases). V dropped 5 bases and J dropped 8 bases, with 15 bases sitting between them. Germline CDR1 reads LNHDA; CDR2 reads SQIVND (reference sequence). The CDR3 spans 13 residues. The CDR3 protein is CASSYQGNRGYTF. CDR3 in DNA: TGTGCCAGTAGTTATCAGGGCAATCGCGGCTACACCTTC. The whole variable domain, filled in from reference TRBV19 and TRBJ1-2, reads DGGITQSPKYLFRKEGQNVTLSCEQNLNHDAMYWYRQDPGQGLRLIYYSQIVNDFQKGDIAEGYSVSREKKESFPLTVTSAQKNPTAFYLCASSYQGNRGYTFGSGTRLTVV.

The chain has TRBV9 and TRBJ1-2, with unresolved D. Germline-derived CDR1 and CDR2 are SGDLS and YYNGEE. The CDR3 totals 14 residues. V was trimmed by 5 bases and J by 3 bases, leaving 14 bases between them. The CDR3 DNA sequence: TGTGCCAGCAGTCCTCCCGAATTCGACTATGGCTACACCTTC. Translating it yields CASSPPEFDYGYTF. The whole variable domain, remainder taken from reference TRBV9 and TRBJ1-2, is DSGVTQTPKHLITATGQRVTLRCSPRSGDLSVYWYQQSLDQGLQFLIQYYNGEERAKGNILERFSAQQFPDLHSELNLSSLELGDSALYFCASSPPEFDYGYTFGSGTRLTVV.

V is TRBV5-1 and J is TRBJ2-1; TRBD2 matches 8 bases. From germline, CDR1 is SGHRS and CDR2 YFSETQ. Trimming removed 4 bases from V and 8 bases from J; junction bases left unmatched: 8. This CDR3 is 14 amino acids long. Here the CDR3 reads CASSPGLASDEQFF. The DNA of the CDR3 is TGCGCCAGCAGCCCAGGACTAGCTTCCGATGAGCAGTTCTTC.

V usage is TRBV19 and J usage is TRBJ2-5, with TRBD2 identical over 8 bases. The trim removed 3 bases at V and 0 bases at J, leaving 9 bases unmatched. Germline values: CDR1 LNHDA, CDR2 SQIVND (reference sequence). The CDR3 is made up of 17 amino acids. This chain's CDR3 is CASSISGNGMYQETQYF. The CDR3 nucleotides read TGTGCCAGTAGTATTAGCGGGAACGGAATGTACCAAGAGACCCAGTACTTC.

The CDR3 bases are TGTGCCAGCAGTCCTACTATCACACAGCCCCAGCATTTT. Translated: CASSPTITQPQHF. This chain links TRBV7-2 with TRBJ1-5; D gene uncertain. Trimming cost V 6 bases and J 7 bases, with 13 bases left between them. The CDR3 contains 13 residues. The germline V gene has CDR1 SGHTA and CDR2 FQGNSA.

This chain joins TRBV18 and TRBJ2-4; a possible D gene is TRBD2 (6 bases). This CDR3 is built from 17 residues. Trimming removed 0 bases from V and 0 bases from J, with 12 bases in between. Germline V gives CDR1 KGHSH, CDR2 LQKENI. CDR3 protein: CASSPPGGDIAKNIQYF. For the CDR3, the DNA is TGTGCCAGCTCACCACCGGGGGGTGATATAGCCAAAAACATTCAGTACTTC.

V and J are TRBV18 and TRBJ2-7; a weak D match, TRBD1 (6 bases). CDR3 size: 15 residues. Per germline, CDR1 KGHSH and CDR2 LQKENI. V lost 1 base, J lost 0 bases, and 10 bases lay in between. CDR3 sequence: CASSPRQGTSYEQYF. Written as DNA, the CDR3 is TGTGCCAGCTCACCACGGCAGGGGACCTCCTACGAGCAGTACTTC.

The V and J genes are TRBV9 and TRBJ2-7; maybe TRBD2 (5 bases). Trimming removed 0 bases from V and 4 bases from J, with 14 bases in between. The CDR3 spans 15 residues. The V gene's germline CDR1 is SGDLS and CDR2 YYNGEE. The chain's CDR3 is CASSVDSGLGYEQYF. In nucleotides, the CDR3 is TGTGCCAGCAGCGTAGATTCGGGGTTAGGGTACGAGCAGTACTTC.

This chain connects TRBV9 to TRBJ2-2; 8 nucleotides line up with TRBD2. The CDR3 covers 12 residues. Germline values: CDR1 SGDLS, CDR2 YYNGEE. J was trimmed by 4 bases and V by 10 bases; bases with no gene match: 3. This CDR3 is CASGGPTGELFF. CDR3 coding DNA: TGTGCCTCGGGGGGGCCCACCGGGGAGCTGTTTTTT.

The rearrangement links TRBV5-4 to TRBJ2-5, with D possibly being TRBD2 (7 bases). The CDR3 is 16 residues long. Trimming stripped 4 bases from V and 2 bases from J, with 18 bases between. Germline assignment: CDR1 SGHNT and CDR2 YYREEE (reference sequence). CDR3 nucleotides: TGTGCCAGCAGCGTCTACCGCGGGGGCCCACAAGAGACCCAGTACTTC. Its protein product is CASSVYRGGPQETQYF.

V and J are TRBV7-6 and TRBJ1-4; 9 bases match TRBD1. This CDR3 region has 15 residues. Germline loops: CDR1 SGHVS, CDR2 FNYEAQ. Germline trimming cut 3 bases from V and 8 bases from J; bases unmatched to any gene: 7. CDR3 bases: TGTGCCAGCAGCTTCCCGACAGGGGGTGGGGAAAAACTGTTTTTT. Translated: CASSFPTGGGEKLFF. The whole variable domain, filled in from reference TRBV7-6 and TRBJ1-4, reads GAGVSQSPRYKVTKRGQDVALRCDPISGHVSLYWYRQALGQGPEFLTYFNYEAQQDKSGLPNDRFSAERPEGSISTLTIQRTEQRDSAMYRCASSFPTGGGEKLFFGSGTQLSVL.

The V and J genes are TRBV2 and TRBJ2-2, with 14 positions matching TRBD2. The V and J ends lost 7 bases and 4 bases, in that order; junction bases with no gene match: 2. The CDR3 has 15 residues. CDR1 SNHLY and CDR2 FYNNEI come from the germline V gene. The CDR3: CASTGTSGGTGELFF. CDR3 in DNA: TGTGCCAGCACTGGGACTAGCGGGGGCACCGGGGAGCTGTTTTTT.

The V and J genes are TRBV9 and TRBJ2-1, with D possibly TRBD1 on 6 matching bases. V lost 3 bases and J 6 bases, leaving 13 bases between the germline ends. CDR1 is SGDLS and CDR2 is YYNGEE in the germline V gene. The CDR3 covers 14 residues. The CDR3: CASSGGGSLNEQFF. The CDR3 DNA reads as TGTGCCAGCAGCGGTGGGGGCTCCCTCAATGAGCAGTTCTTC.